This T cell receptor (beta chain) was obtained from a study of OX40 agonist ivuxolimab in advanced cancers. Study-wide findings and caveats: Patients with a partial response at 0.1-3.0 mg/kg had among the lowest clonal expansion.

Only in-frame clones appear in the TCRdb table, and some are missing; sequencing was by immunoSEQ multiplex PCR. The sample contains 25,000 to 35,000 clones, around nine tenths of which appear only once. V shed 5 bases, J shed 4 bases, and the junction held 8 bases outside the gene matches. The CDR3 has 15 amino acids. Germline CDR1 reads SGHVS; CDR2 reads FQNEAQ. Concerning this clone itself: Its specificity is unknown.

J is TRBJ2-1 and V is TRBV7-8, with 7 bases lining up with TRBD1. The sample here was CD4+ or CD8+ T cells sorted from blood, taken in a trial of the OX40 agonist ivuxolimab. The sequence was obtained from an adult with an advanced solid tumor such as melanoma, head and neck, liver or kidney cancer. CDR3 protein: CASSPGQDPYNEQFF. CDR3 in DNA: TGTGCCAGCAGCCCAGGACAGGACCCATACAATGAGCAGTTCTTC.